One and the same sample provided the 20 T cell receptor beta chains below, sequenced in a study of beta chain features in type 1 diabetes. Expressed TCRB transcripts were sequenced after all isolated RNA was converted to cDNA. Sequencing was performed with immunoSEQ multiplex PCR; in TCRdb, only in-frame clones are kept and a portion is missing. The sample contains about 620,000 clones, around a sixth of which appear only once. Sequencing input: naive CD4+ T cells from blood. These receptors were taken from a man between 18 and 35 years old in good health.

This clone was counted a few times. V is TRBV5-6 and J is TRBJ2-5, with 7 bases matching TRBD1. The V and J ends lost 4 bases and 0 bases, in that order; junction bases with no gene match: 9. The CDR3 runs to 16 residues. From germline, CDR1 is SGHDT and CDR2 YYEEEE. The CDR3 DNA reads TGTGCCAGCAGCCTCAAACGACAGGGCTACCAAGAGACCCAGTACTTC. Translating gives CASSLKRQGYQETQYF.

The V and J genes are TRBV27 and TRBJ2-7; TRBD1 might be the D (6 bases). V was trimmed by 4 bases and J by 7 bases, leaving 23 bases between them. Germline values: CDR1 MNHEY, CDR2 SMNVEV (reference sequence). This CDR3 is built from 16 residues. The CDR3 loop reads CASSYLPQGWGREQYF. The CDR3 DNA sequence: TGTGCCAGCAGTTACCTCCCACAGGGTTGGGGCCGGGAGCAGTACTTC.

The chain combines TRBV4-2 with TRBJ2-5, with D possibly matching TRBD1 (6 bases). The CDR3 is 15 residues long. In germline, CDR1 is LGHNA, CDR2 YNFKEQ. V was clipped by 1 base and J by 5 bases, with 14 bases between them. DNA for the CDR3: TGTGCCAGCAGCCAAGGTCAGGGGCTCTTGGAGACCCAGTACTTC. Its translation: CASSQGQGLLETQYF.

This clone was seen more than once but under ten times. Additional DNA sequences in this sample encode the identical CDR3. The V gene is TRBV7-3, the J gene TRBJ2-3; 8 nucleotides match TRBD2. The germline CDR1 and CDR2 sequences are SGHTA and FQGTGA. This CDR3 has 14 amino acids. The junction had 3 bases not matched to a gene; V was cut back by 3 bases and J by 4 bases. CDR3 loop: CASSLSGGPDTQYF. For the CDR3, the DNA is TGTGCCAGCAGCTTGAGCGGGGGCCCAGATACGCAGTATTTT.

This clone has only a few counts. Here the CDR3 reads CASSYSDREYGYTF. Written as DNA, the CDR3 is TGTGCCAGCAGTTACTCTGACAGGGAATATGGCTACACCTTC. The V call is TRBV6-6, the J call TRBJ1-2; 7 bases agree with TRBD1. After removal of 0 bases from V and 5 bases from J, the junction contained 3 bases not matched to a gene. Germline-derived CDR1 and CDR2 are MNHNY and SVGAGI (reference sequence). The CDR3 contains 14 residues.

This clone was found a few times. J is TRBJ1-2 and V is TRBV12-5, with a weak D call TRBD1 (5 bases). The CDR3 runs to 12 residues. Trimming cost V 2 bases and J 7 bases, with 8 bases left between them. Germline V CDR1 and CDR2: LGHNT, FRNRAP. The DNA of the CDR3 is TGTGCTAGTGGTTTGCAGGGAAGTGGCTACACCTTC. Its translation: CASGLQGSGYTF. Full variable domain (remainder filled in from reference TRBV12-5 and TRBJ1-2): DARVTQTPRHKVTEMGQEVTMRCQPILGHNTVFWYRQTMMQGLELLAYFRNRAPLDDSGMPKDRFSAEMPDATLATLKIQPSEPRDSAVYFCASGLQGSGYTFGSGTRLTVV.

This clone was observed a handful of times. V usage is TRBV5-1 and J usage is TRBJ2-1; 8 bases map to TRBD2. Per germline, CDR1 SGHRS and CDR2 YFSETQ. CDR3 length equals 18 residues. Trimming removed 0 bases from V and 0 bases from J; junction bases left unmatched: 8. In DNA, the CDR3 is TGCGCCAGCAGCTTGGCAGCGGGGGCCCTGAGCTCCTACAATGAGCAGTTCTTC. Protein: CASSLAAGALSSYNEQFF. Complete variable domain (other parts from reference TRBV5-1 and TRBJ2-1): KAGVTQTPRYLIKTRGQQVTLSCSPISGHRSVSWYQQTPGQGLQFLFEYFSETQRNKGNFPGRFSGRQFSNSRSEMNVSTLELGDSALYLCASSLAAGALSSYNEQFFGPGTRLTVL.

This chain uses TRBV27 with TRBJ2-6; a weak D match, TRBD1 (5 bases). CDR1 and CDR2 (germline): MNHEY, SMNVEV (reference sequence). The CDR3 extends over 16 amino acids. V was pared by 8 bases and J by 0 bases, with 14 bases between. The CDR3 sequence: CASGGRVTSGANVLTF. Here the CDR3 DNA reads TGTGCCAGCGGTGGCAGGGTCACCTCTGGGGCCAACGTCCTGACTTTC.

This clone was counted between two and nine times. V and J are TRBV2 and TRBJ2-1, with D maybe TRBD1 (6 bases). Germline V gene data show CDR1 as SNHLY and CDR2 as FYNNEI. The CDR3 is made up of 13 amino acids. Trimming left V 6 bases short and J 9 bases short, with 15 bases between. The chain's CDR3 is CASRGDTLSEQFF. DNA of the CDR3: TGTGCCAGCAGAGGGGACACCCTCAGTGAGCAGTTCTTC.

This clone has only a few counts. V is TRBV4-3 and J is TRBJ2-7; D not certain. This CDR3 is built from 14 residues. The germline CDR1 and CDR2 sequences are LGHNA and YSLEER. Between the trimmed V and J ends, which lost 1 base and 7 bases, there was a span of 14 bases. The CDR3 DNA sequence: TGCGCCAGCAGCCAAGCTGGAGCCCCAAGGGAGCAGTACTTC. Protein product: CASSQAGAPREQYF.

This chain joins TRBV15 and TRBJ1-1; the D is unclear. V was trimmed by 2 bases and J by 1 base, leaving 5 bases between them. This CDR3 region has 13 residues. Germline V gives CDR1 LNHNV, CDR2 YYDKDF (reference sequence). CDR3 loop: CATSRTANTEAFF. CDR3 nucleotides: TGTGCCACCAGCAGAACAGCGAACACTGAAGCTTTCTTT.

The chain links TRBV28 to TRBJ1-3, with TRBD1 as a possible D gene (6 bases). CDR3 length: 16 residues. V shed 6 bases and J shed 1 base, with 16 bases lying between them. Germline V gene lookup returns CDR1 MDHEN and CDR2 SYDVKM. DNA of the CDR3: TGTGCCAGCAGCTCATGGCCAGGGGTTTCTGGAAACACCATATATTTT. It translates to CASSSWPGVSGNTIYF.

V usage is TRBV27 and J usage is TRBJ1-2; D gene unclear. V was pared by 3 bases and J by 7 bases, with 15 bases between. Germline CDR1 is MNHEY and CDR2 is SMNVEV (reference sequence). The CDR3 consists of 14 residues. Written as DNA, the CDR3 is TGTGCCAGCAGTTTCCGGACGGACCCTTCTGGCTACACCTTC. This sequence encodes CASSFRTDPSGYTF.

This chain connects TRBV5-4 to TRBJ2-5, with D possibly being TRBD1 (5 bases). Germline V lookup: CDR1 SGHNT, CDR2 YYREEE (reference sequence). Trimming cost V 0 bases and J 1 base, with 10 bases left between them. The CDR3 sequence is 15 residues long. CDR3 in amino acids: CASSLATGFQETQYF. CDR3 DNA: TGTGCCAGCAGCTTGGCAACAGGTTTCCAAGAGACCCAGTACTTC.

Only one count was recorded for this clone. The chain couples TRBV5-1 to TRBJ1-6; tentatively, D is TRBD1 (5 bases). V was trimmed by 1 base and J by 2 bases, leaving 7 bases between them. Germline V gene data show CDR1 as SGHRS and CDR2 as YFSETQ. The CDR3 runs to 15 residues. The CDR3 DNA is TGCGCCAGCAGCTTGACAGGTGCCTATAATTCACCCCTCCACTTT. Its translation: CASSLTGAYNSPLHF.

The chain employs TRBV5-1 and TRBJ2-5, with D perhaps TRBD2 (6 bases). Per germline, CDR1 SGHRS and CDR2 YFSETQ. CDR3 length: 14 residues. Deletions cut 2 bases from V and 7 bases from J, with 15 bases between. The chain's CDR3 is CASSFDGPGRTQYF. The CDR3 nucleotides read TGCGCCAGCAGCTTCGACGGGCCCGGGAGGACCCAGTACTTC.

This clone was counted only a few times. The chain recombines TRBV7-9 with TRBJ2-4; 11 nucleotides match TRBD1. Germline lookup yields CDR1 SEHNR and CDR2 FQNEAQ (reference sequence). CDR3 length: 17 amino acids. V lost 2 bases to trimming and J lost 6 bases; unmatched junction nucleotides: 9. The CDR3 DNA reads TGTGCCAGCAGCTTACCAGGGACAGGGGGTGGTAGAAACATTCAGTACTTC. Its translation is CASSLPGTGGGRNIQYF.

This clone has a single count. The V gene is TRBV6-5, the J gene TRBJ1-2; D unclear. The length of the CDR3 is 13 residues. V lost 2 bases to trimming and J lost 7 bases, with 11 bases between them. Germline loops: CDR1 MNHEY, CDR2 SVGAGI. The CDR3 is CASSYQRAVGYTF. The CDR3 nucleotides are TGTGCCAGCAGTTACCAACGGGCCGTTGGCTACACCTTC.

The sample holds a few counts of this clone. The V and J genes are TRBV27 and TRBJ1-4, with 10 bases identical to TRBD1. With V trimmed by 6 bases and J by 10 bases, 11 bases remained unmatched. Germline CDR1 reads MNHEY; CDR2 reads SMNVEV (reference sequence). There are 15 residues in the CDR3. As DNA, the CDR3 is TGTGCCAGCAGCACTAAGGGACAGGGGACGGGAAAACTGTTTTTT. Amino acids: CASSTKGQGTGKLFF.

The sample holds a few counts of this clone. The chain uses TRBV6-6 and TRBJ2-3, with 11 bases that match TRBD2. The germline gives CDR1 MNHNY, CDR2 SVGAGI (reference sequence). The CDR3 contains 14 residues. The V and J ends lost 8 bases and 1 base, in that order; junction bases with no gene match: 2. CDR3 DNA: TGTGCCAGCCTTAGCGGGGGGGGCACAGATACGCAGTATTTT. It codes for CASLSGGGTDTQYF.